The T cell receptor beta chain described here comes from a study of blood T cell repertoires in COVID-19. The CDR3 contains 14 residues. The ends were cut back, 8 bases at V and 4 bases at J, with 14 bases in the middle. Germline values: CDR1 SNHLY, CDR2 FYNNEI. Original processing notes: Estimation of nucleated cell counts relied on the amplification of reference gene primers. Assay: immunoSEQ multiplex PCR; the TCRdb copy retains only in-frame clones and omits some. The DNA gave D and trimming, while V, J and clone size come from that table. The table has approximately 350,000 clones, around 87% seen once.

The TCR was taken from a woman in her fifties or sixties with COVID-19, enrolled during active disease. The chain is built from TRBV2 and TRBJ2-2; a possible D gene is TRBD2 (6 bases). The sample consisted of peripheral blood. The CDR3 nucleotides are TGTGCCAGCGCCGGACTACGTATCACCGGGGAGCTGTTTTTT. It specifies CASAGLRITGELFF.